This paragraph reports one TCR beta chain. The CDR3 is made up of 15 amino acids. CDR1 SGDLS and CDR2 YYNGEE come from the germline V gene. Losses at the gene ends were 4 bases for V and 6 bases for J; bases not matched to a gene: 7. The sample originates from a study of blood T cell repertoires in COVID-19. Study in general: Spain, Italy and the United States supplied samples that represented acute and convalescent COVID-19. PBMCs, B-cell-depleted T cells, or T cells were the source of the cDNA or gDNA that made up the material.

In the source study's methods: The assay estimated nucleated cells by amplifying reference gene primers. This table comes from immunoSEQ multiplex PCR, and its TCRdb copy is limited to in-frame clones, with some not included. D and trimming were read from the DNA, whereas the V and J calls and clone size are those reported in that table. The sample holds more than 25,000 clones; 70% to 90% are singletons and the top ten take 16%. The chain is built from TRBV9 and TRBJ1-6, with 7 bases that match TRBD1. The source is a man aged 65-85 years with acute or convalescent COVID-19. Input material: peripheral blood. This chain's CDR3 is CASSPETGSNSPLHF. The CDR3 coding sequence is TGTGCCAGCAGCCCAGAGACAGGGTCTAATTCACCCCTCCACTTT.